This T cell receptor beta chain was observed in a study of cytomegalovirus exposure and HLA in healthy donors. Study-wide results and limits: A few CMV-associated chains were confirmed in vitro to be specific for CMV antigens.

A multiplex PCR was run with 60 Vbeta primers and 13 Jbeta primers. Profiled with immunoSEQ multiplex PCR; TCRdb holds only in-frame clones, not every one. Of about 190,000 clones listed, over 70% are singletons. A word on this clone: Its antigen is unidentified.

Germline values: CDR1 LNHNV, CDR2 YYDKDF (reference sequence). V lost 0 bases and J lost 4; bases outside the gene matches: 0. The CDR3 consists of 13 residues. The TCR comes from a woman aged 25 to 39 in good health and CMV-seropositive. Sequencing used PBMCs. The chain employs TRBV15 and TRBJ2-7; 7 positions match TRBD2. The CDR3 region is CATSRELAYEQYF. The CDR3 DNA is TGTGCCACCAGCAGAGAACTAGCGTACGAGCAGTACTTC.